This TCR beta chain is from a study of CXCR3-negative and CXCR3-positive naive CD8 T cells. Concerning this clonotype itself: Antigen: not known.

UMI-labeled TRB cDNA libraries were prepared by 5' RACE. From the 5' RACE reads, TCRdb lists one entry per CDR3 protein and no DNA. Found here are about 50,000 distinct CDR3 sequences; the top ten clones hold around 0.51%. Cells classed as naive CD8+ T cells were CD45RO-CCR7+CD27+CD95-. General observations from the study: For CXCR3-positive naive cells, TRB CDR3s were more hydrophobic than those of CXCR3-negative naive cells. TCR interaction strength was inferred from TRB CDR3 physicochemistry, as CD5 matched across naive subsets.

Sample: naive CXCR3+ CD8+ T cells from blood. Indicated subset: CD45RO-CCR7+CD27+CD95- naive CD8+ T cells expressing CXCR3 (TNR3+). The sequence was collected from a human donor in good health. Some clones in this sample may be carry-over from other donors' samples.

The chain's CDR3 is CSALRDGTYEQYF. This chain connects TRBV29-1 to TRBJ2-7; TCRdb designates TRBD1, a call that cannot be tested without DNA. The CDR3 sequence is 13 residues long. Per the germline V gene, CDR1 is SQVTM and CDR2 is ANQGSEA.